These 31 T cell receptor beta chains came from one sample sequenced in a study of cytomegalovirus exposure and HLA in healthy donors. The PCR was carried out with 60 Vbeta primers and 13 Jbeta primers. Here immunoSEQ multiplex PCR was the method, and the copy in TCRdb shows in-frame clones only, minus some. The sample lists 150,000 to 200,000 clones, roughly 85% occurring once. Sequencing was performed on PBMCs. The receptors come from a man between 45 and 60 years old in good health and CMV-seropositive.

CDR3 DNA sequence: TGCGCCAGCAGCCCGGGACAGGGGAGGGAGACCCAGTACTTC. Protein sequence: CASSPGQGRETQYF. This chain uses TRBV5-1 with TRBJ2-5; TRBD1 agrees at 10 bases. V shed 4 bases and J 5 bases; nucleotides not matched to a gene: 5. The V gene's germline CDR1 is SGHRS and CDR2 YFSETQ. CDR3 length: 14 amino acids.

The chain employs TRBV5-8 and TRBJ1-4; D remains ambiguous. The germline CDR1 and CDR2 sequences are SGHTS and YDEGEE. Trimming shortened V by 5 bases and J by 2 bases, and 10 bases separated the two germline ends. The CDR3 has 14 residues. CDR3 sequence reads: CASRTGYTNEKLFF. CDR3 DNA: TGTGCCAGCAGGACGGGTTACACTAATGAAAAACTGTTTTTT.

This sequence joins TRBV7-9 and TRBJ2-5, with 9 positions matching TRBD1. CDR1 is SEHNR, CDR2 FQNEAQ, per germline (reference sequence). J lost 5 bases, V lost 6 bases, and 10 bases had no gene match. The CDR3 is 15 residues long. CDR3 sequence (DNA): TGTGCCAGCAGTTTACAGGGGGCGCGGGGGGAGACCCAGTACTTC. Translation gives CASSLQGARGETQYF.

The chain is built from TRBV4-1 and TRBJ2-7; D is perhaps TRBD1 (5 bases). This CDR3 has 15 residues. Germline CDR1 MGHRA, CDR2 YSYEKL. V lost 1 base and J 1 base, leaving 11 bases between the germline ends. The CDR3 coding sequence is TGCGCCAGCAGCCAAGGTATAGGGGCGTCCTACGAGCAGTACGTC. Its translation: CASSQGIGASYEQYV.

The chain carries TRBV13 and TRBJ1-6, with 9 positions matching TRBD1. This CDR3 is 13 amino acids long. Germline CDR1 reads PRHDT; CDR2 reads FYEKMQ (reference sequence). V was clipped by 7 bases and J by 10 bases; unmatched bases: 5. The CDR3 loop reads CASKGQGPSPLHF. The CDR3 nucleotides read TGTGCCAGCAAGGGACAGGGTCCCTCACCCCTCCACTTT.

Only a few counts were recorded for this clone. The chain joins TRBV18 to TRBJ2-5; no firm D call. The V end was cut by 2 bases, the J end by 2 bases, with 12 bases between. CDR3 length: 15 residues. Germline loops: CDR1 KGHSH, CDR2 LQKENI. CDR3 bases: TGTGCCAGCTCACCAGAGGTGGTAGTTCAAGAGACCCAGTACTTC. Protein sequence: CASSPEVVVQETQYF.

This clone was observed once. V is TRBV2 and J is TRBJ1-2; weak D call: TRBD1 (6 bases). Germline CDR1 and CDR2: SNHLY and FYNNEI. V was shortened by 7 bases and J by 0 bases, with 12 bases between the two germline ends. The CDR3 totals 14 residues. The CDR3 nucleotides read TGTGCCAGCACCTGGACAGAAGCTAACTATGGCTACACCTTC. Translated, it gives CASTWTEANYGYTF.

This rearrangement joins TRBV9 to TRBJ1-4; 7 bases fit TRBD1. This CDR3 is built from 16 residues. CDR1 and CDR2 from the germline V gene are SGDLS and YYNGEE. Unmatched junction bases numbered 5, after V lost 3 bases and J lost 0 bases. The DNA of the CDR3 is TGTGCCAGCAGCGCTGGGACAGTTGCAACTAATGAAAAACTGTTTTTT. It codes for CASSAGTVATNEKLFF.

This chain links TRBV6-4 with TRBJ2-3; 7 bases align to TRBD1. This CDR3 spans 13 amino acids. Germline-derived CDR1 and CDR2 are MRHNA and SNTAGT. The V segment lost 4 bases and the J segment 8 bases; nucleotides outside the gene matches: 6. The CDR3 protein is CASSADRAGTQYF. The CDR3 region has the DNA TGTGCCAGCAGTGCTGACAGGGCCGGTACGCAGTATTTT.

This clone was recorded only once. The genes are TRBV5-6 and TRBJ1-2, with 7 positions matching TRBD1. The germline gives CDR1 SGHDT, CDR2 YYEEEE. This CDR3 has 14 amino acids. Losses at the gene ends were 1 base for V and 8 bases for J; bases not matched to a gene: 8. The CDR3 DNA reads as TGTGCCAGCAGCTTGATCCAGGGGGTAATAGGCTACACCTTC. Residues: CASSLIQGVIGYTF.

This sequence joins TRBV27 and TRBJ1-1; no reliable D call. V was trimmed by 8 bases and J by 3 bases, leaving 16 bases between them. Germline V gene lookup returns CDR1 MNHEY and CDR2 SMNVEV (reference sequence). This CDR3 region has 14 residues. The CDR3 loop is CASSSRPIYTEAFF. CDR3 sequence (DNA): TGTGCCAGCTCCTCGAGGCCTATCTACACTGAAGCTTTCTTT.

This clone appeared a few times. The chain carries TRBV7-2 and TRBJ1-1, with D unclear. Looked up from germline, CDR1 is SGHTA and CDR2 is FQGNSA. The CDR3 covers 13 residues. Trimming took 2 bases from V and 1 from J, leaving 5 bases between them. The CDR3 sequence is CASSLYRNTEAFF. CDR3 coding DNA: TGTGCCAGCAGCTTATACAGGAACACTGAAGCTTTCTTT.

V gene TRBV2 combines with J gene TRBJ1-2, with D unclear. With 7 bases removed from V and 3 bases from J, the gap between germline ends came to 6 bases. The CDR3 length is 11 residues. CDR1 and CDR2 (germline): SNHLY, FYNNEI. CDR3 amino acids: CASKRDYGYTF. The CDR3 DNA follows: TGTGCCAGCAAGAGGGACTATGGCTACACCTTC.

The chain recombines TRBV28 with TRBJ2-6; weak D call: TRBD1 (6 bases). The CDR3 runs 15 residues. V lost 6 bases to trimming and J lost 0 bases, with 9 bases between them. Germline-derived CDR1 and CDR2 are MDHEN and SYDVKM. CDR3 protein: CASRLQGSGANVLTF. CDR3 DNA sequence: TGTGCCAGCAGGTTACAGGGCTCTGGGGCCAACGTCCTGACTTTC.

CDR3: CASSRTPNEKLFF. The CDR3 DNA reads TGTGCCAGCAGCCGGACTCCTAATGAAAAACTGTTTTTT. V and J are TRBV14 and TRBJ1-4; no clear D gene. V was shortened by 4 bases and J by 3 bases, with 6 bases between the two germline ends. Germline V CDR1 and CDR2: SGHDN, FVKESK. The CDR3 length is 13 residues. Complete variable domain (other parts from reference TRBV14 and TRBJ1-4): EAGVTQFPSHSVIEKGQTVTLRCDPISGHDNLYWYRRVMGKEIKFLLHFVKESKQDESGMPNNRFLAERTGGTYSTLKVQPAELEDSGVYFCASSRTPNEKLFFGSGTQLSVL.

CDR3 sequence (DNA): TGTGCCAGCAAGAGGGTTCAAGCCCCCTCTTCCGAGCAGTACTTC. It yields the protein CASKRVQAPSSEQYF. The V call is TRBV27, the J call TRBJ2-7, with a tentative D call TRBD2 (5 bases). CDR3 length: 15 residues. V was trimmed by 7 bases and J by 6 bases, leaving 22 bases between them. The germline V gene has CDR1 MNHEY and CDR2 SMNVEV (reference sequence).

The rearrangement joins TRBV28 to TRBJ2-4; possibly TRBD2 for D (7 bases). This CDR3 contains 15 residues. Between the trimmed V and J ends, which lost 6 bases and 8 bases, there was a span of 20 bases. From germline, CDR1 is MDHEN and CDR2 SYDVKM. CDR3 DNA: TGTGCCAGCAGACGGCCGGGGGGCGCAGGTGACATTCAGTACTTC. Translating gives CASRRPGGAGDIQYF.

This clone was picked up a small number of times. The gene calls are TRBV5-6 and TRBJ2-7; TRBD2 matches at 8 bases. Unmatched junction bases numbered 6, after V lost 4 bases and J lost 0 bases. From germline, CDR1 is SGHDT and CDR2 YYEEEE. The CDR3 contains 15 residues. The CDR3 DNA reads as TGTGCCAGCAGCCCGGGACTAGGGAGCTCCTACGAGCAGTACGTC. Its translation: CASSPGLGSSYEQYV.

For the CDR3, the DNA is TGTGCCAGCAGCCCCTCTGCCTACAATGAGCAGTTCTTC. Its protein product is CASSPSAYNEQFF. This chain uses TRBV11-2 with TRBJ2-1; D gene ambiguous. Germline CDR1 SGHAT, CDR2 FQNNGV. V gave up 5 bases and J gave up 2 bases, with 7 bases separating them. The CDR3 has 13 amino acids.

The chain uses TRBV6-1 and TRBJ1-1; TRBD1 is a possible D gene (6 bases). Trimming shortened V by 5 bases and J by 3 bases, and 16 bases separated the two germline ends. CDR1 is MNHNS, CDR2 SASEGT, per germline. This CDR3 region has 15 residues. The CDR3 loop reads CASSIEQGWDTEAFF. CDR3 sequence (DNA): TGTGCCAGCAGTATAGAACAGGGCTGGGACACTGAAGCTTTCTTT.

The DNA of the CDR3 is TGTGCCAGTAGTAGGGACACCCAAAGAAGCAATCAGCCCCAGCATTTT. Amino acids: CASSRDTQRSNQPQHF. V and J are TRBV19 and TRBJ1-5, with a tentative D call TRBD1 (6 bases). The germline gives CDR1 LNHDA, CDR2 SQIVND (reference sequence). The CDR3 is 16 amino acids. The V end lost 4 bases, the J end lost 1 base, and 14 bases lay between the germline ends.

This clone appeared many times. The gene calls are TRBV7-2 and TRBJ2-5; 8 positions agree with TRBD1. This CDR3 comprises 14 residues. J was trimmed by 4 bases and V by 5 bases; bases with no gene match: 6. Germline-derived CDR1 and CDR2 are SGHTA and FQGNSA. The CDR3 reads CASSMNRGSETQYF. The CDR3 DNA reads TGTGCCAGCAGCATGAACAGGGGGTCAGAGACCCAGTACTTC.

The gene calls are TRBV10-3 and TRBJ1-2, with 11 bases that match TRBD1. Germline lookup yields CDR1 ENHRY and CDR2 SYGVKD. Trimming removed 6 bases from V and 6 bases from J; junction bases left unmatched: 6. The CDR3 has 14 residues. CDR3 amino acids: CAIRGTGQGDGYTF. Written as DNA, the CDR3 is TGTGCCATCAGAGGAACGGGACAGGGGGATGGCTACACCTTC.

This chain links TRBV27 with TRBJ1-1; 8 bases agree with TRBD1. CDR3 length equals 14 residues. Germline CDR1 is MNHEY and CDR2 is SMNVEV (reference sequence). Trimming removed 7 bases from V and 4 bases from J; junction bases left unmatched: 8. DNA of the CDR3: TGTGCCAGCAATGCGGACAGGGCGAGCACTGAAGCTTTCTTT. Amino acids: CASNADRASTEAFF.

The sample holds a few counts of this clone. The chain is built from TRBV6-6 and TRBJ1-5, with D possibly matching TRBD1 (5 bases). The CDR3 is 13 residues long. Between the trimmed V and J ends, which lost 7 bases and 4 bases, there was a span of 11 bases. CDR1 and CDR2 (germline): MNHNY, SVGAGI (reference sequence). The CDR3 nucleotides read TGTGCCAGCACCCAGGGCCTAAATCAGCCCCAGCATTTT. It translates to CASTQGLNQPQHF.

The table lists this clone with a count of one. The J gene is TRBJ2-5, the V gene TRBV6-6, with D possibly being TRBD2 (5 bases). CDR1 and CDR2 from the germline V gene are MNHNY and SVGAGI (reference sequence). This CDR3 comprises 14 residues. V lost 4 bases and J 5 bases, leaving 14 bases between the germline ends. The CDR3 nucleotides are TGTGCCAGCAGTTCTCCGGACCAGCGGGAGACCCAGTACTTC. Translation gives CASSSPDQRETQYF.

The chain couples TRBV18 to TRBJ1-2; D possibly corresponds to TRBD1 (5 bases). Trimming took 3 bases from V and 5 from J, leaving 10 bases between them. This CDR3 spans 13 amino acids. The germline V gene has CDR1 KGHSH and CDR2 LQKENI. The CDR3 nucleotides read TGTGCCAGCTCACCGACAGAGGAATATGGCTACACCTTC. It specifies CASSPTEEYGYTF.

The CDR3 bases are TGTGCCAGCAGCTTTCCCACAGATGGCAATCAGCCCCAGCATTTT. It is translated as CASSFPTDGNQPQHF. The V gene is TRBV7-2, the J gene TRBJ1-5; the D is unclear. The germline CDR1 and CDR2 sequences are SGHTA and FQGNSA. Deletions cut 3 bases from V and 2 bases from J, with 11 bases between. CDR3 size: 15 residues.

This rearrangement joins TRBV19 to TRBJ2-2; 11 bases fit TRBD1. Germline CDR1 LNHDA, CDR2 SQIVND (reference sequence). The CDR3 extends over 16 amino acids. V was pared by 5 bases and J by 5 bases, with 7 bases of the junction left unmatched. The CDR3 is CASSLRTGGRTGELFF. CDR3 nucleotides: TGTGCCAGTAGTCTTAGGACAGGGGGCCGTACCGGGGAGCTGTTTTTT.

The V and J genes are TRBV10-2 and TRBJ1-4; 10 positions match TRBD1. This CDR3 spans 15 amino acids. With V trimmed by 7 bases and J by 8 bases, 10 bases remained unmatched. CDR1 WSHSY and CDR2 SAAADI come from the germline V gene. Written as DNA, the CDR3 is TGCGCCAGCATGGAGGGACAGGGGTTAGCGGAAAAACTGTTTTTT. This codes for CASMEGQGLAEKLFF.

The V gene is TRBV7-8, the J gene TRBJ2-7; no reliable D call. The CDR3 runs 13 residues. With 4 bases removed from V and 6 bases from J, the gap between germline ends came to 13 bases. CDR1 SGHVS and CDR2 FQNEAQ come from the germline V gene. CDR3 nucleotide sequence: TGTGCCAGCAGCTCCAGCAGCGAGAGCGAGCAGTACTTC. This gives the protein CASSSSSESEQYF.